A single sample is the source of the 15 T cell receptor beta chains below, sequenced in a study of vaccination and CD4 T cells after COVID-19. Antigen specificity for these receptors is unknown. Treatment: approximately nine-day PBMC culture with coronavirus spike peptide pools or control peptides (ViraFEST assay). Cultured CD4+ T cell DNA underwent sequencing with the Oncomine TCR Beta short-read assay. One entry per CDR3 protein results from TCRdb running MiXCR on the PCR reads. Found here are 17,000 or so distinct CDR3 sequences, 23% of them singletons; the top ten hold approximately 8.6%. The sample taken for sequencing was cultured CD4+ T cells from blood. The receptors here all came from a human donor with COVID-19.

The CDR3 loop reads CASRGGISGLGEKLFF. The CDR3 nucleotides are TGTGCCAGCAGGGGGGGAATTTCAGGGTTGGGTGAAAAACTGTTTTTT. The chain links TRBV28 to TRBJ1-4; maybe TRBD1 (5 bases). CDR3 length: 16 residues. Trimming took off 6 bases at V and 7 bases at J, with 21 bases between the two ends. Per germline, CDR1 MDHEN and CDR2 SYDVKM.

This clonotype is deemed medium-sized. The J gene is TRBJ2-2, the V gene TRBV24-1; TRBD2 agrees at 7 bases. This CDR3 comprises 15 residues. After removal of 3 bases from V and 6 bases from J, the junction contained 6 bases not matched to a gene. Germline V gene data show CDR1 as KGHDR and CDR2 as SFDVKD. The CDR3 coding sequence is TGTGCCACCAGTGATCCCGGGGGGAAATCCGGGGAGCTGTTTTTT. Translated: CATSDPGGKSGELFF.

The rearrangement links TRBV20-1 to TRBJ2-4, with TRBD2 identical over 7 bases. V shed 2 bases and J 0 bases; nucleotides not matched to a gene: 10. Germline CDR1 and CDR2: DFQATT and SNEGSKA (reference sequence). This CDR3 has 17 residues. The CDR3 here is CSARTGSGDIAKNIQYF. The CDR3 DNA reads TGCAGTGCTAGAACGGGGAGCGGGGATATAGCCAAAAACATTCAGTACTTC.

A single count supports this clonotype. In nucleotides, the CDR3 is TGCAGTACAAGACTAGCGGGGGGTACCGGGGAGCTGTTTTTT. Encoded protein: CSTRLAGGTGELFF. The chain combines TRBV20-1 with TRBJ2-2; the match to TRBD2 covers 13 bases. Germline V lookup: CDR1 DFQATT, CDR2 SNEGSKA (reference sequence). This CDR3 is 14 amino acids long. J gave up 5 bases and V 8 bases, and 5 bases lay outside the gene matches.

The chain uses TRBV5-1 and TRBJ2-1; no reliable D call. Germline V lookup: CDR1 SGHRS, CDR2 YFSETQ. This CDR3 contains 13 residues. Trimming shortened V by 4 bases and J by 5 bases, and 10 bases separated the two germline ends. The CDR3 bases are TGCGCCAGCAGCCCCGGGCCTAACAATGAGCAGTTCTTC. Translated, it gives CASSPGPNNEQFF.

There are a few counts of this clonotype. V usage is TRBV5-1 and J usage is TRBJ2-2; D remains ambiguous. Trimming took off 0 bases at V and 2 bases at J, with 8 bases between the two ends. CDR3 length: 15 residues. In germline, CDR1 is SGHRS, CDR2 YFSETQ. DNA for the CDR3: TGCGCCAGCAGCTTGGGGTCCGGAAACACCGGGGAGCTGTTTTTT. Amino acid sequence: CASSLGSGNTGELFF.

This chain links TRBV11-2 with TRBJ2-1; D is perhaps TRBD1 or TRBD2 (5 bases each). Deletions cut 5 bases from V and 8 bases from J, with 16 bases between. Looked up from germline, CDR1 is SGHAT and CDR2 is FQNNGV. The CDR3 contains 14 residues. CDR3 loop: CASSPRGPFDEQFF. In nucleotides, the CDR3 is TGTGCCAGCAGCCCGAGGGGTCCCTTTGATGAGCAGTTCTTC.

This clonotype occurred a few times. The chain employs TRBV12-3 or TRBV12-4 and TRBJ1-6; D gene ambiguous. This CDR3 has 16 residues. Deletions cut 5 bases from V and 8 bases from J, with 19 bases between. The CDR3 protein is CASSTGLRGHDSPLHF. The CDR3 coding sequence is TGTGCCAGCAGTACCGGTCTTCGCGGGCACGATTCACCCCTCCACTTT.

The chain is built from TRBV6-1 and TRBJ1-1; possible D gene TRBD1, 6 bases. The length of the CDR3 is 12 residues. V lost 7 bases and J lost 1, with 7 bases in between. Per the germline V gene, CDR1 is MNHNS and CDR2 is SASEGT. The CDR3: CASTRGNTEAFF. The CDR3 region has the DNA TGTGCCAGCACCAGGGGGAACACTGAAGCTTTCTTT.

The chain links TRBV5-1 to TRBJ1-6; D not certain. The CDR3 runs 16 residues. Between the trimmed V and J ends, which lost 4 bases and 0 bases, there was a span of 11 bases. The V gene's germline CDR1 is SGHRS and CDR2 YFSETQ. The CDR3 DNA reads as TGCGCCAGCAGCCTTGTACTCAGCTCCTATAATTCACCCCTCCACTTT. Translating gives CASSLVLSSYNSPLHF.

CDR3 bases: TGCAGTGCTAGAGATGTGAGACAGGGGAACAATGAGCAGTTCTTC. Translation: CSARDVRQGNNEQFF. J is TRBJ2-1 and V is TRBV20-1; 8 bases match TRBD1. The germline gives CDR1 DFQATT, CDR2 SNEGSKA (reference sequence). The CDR3 runs to 15 residues. V lost 0 bases, J lost 5 bases, and 6 bases stayed unmatched.

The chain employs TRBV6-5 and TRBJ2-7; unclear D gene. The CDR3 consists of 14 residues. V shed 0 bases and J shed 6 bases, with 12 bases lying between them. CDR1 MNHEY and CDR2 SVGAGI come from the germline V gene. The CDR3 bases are TGTGCCAGCAGTTACTCGGGCGGTTTGGGCGAGCAGTACTTC. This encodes CASSYSGGLGEQYF.

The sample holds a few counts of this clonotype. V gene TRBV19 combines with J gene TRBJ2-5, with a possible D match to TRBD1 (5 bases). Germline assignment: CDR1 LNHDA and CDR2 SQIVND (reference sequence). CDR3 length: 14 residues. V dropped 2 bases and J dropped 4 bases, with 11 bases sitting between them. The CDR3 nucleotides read TGTGCCAGTAGTATATTAGGGGATGGAGAGACCCAGTACTTC. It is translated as CASSILGDGETQYF.

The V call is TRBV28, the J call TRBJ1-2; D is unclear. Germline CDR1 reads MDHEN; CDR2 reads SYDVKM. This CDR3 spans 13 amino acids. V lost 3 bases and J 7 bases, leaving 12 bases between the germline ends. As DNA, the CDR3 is TGTGCCAGCAGTTTGACGTCAGGTCGTGGCTACACCTTC. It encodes CASSLTSGRGYTF.

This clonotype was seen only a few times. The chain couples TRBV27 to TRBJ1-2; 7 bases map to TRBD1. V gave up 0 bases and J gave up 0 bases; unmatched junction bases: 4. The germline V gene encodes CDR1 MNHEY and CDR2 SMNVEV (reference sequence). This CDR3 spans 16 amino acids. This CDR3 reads CASSLSGTEANYGYTF. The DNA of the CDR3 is TGTGCCAGCAGTTTATCGGGGACAGAAGCTAACTATGGCTACACCTTC.